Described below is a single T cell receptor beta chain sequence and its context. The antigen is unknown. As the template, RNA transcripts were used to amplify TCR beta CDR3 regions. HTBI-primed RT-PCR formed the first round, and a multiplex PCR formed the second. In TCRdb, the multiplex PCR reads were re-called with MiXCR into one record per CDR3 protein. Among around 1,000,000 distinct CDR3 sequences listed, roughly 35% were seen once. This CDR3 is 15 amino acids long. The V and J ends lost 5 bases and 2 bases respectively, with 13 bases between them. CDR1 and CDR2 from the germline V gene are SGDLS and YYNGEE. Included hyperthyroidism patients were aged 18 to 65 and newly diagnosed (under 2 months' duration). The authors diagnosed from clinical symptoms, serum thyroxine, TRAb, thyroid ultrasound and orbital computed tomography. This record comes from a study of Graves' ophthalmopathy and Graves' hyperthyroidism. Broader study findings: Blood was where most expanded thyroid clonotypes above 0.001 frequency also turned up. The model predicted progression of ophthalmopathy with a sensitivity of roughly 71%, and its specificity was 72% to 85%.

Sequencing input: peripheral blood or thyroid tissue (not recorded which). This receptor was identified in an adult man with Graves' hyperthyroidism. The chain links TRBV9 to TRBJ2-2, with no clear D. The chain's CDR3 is CASSPTSSNTGELFF. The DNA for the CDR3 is TGTGCCAGCAGTCCCACCTCGTCCAACACCGGGGAGCTGTTTTTT.